This T cell receptor beta chain is drawn from a study of T-cell reconstitution after alpha-beta-depleted transplantation in children. Unique molecular identifiers featured in how the TCRbeta library was prepared. TCRdb reprocessed the PCR reads via MiXCR and lists one record per CDR3 protein. The sample has approximately 590,000 distinct CDR3 sequences; 8% to 11% are singletons. Trimming took 6 bases from V and 7 from J; bases not matched to a gene: 18. The CDR3 consists of 16 residues. Germline lookup yields CDR1 MNHEY and CDR2 SVGAGI. This clonotype showed up many times. The receptor's source is a human donor who donated a stem cell graft to a child with acute myeloid leukemia. Sequencing was performed on PBMCs from the stem cell graft donor, taken from the stem cell graft. J is TRBJ2-7 and V is TRBV6-5; 7 nucleotides line up with TRBD2. This chain's CDR3 is CASSGGLPAGRGEQYF. Written as DNA, the CDR3 is TGTGCCAGCAGCGGGGGGTTACCAGCGGGAAGGGGTGAGCAGTACTTC.